The entry below describes one T cell receptor beta chain. The data originate from a study of T cell changes during pregnancy in multiple sclerosis. The CDR3 is 16 amino acids. The V gene's germline CDR1 is MNHNY and CDR2 SVGAGI (reference sequence). Trimming cost V 7 bases and J 0 bases, with 16 bases left between them. Clones were read by immunoSEQ multiplex PCR, and TCRdb kept only the in-frame ones, dropping some. Here the sample spans over 90,000 clones, under 95% being singletons. The sequenced sample was peripheral blood, obtained before pregnancy. The V call is TRBV6-6, the J call TRBJ1-5, with unresolved D. The TCR was taken from a female donor with multiple sclerosis, enrolled in a pregnancy study. Here the CDR3 reads CASTLGGGVSNQPQHF. The CDR3 coding sequence is TGTGCCAGCACGCTTGGAGGTGGGGTTAGCAATCAGCCCCAGCATTTT.